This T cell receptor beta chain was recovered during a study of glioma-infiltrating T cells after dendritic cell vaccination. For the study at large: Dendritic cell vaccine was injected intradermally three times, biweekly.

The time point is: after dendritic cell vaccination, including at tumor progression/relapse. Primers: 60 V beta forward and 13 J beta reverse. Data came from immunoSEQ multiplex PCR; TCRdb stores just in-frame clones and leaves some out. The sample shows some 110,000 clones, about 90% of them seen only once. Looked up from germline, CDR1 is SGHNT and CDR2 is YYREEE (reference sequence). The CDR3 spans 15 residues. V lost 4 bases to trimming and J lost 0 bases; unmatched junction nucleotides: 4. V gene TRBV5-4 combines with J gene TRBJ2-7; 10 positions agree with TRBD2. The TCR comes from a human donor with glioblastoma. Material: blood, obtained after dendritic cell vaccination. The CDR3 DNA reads TGTGCCAGCAGCCCTAGCGGGGGCCTCTCCTACGAGCAGTACTTC. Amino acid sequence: CASSPSGGLSYEQYF.